A single sample is the source of the 21 T cell receptor beta chains below, sequenced in a study of T cells in Graves' hyperthyroidism and ophthalmopathy. Amplified regions were TCR beta CDR3 sequences from RNA transcripts. The study used the HTBI primer set for a first-round RT-PCR of the TCR CDR3. TCRdb used MiXCR to reprocess the multiplex PCR reads, holding one entry per CDR3 protein. The profile shows over 700,000 distinct CDR3 sequences, roughly 40% of them singletons. The sequencing sample was made of blood. The receptors originated from a man aged 18-30 years with Graves' hyperthyroidism.

This chain connects TRBV7-9 to TRBJ2-5, with a tentative D call TRBD2 (5 bases). Germline CDR1 reads SEHNR; CDR2 reads FQNEAQ (reference sequence). The ends were cut back, 9 bases at V and 5 bases at J, with 25 bases in the middle. The CDR3 has 16 residues. The DNA for the CDR3 is TGTGCCAGTAGTATAGGAGGAAAACCGCGAGGGGAGACCCAGTACTTC. Encoded protein: CASSIGGKPRGETQYF.

V gene TRBV12-3 or TRBV12-4 combines with J gene TRBJ2-5; either TRBD1 or TRBD2 may supply D (5 bases each). The CDR3 is made up of 14 amino acids. V was shortened by 5 bases and J by 7 bases, with 17 bases between the two germline ends. CDR3 sequence: CASSPGLGTGTQYF. CDR3 in DNA: TGTGCCAGCAGTCCAGGGTTGGGGACGGGGACCCAGTACTTC.

This chain links TRBV19 with TRBJ1-2; TRBD1 matches at 7 bases. Germline-derived CDR1 and CDR2 are LNHDA and SQIVND (reference sequence). The J segment lost 7 bases and the V segment lost 5 bases, leaving 13 bases of the junction unmatched. The length of the CDR3 is 15 residues. The CDR3 bases are TGTGCCAGTAGTCCGGACAGGACTATCGGAGGTGGCTACACCTTC. Its protein is CASSPDRTIGGGYTF.

The chain employs TRBV5-1 and TRBJ2-7; 7 nucleotides match TRBD1. Losses at the gene ends were 3 bases for V and 7 bases for J; bases not matched to a gene: 16. Germline V gene sequence: CDR1 SGHRS, CDR2 YFSETQ. The CDR3 length is 16 residues. In nucleotides, the CDR3 is TGCGCCAGCAGCTGGAAACTGACAGGCGGACAGGTAGAGCAGTACTTC. Translating gives CASSWKLTGGQVEQYF.

The chain uses TRBV29-1 and TRBJ2-7; D possibly matches TRBD1 or TRBD2 (5 bases each). The ends were cut back, 5 bases at V and 5 bases at J, with 13 bases in the middle. This CDR3 is 12 amino acids long. Germline V lookup: CDR1 SQVTM, CDR2 ANQGSEA. The chain's CDR3 is CSVTGTLDEQYF. The CDR3 DNA is TGCAGCGTTACCGGGACCCTTGACGAGCAGTACTTC.

This clonotype was recorded once. CDR3: CASSFLTRQPQHF. The CDR3 coding sequence is TGTGCCAGCAGCTTTTTGACCCGCCAGCCCCAGCATTTT. The rearrangement uses TRBV7-2 and TRBJ1-5; D is unclear. Trimming took off 3 bases at V and 7 bases at J, with 10 bases between the two ends. In germline, CDR1 is SGHTA, CDR2 FQGNSA. This CDR3 contains 13 residues.

The chain has TRBV9 and TRBJ1-3; D remains ambiguous. The germline gives CDR1 SGDLS, CDR2 YYNGEE. This CDR3 is 15 amino acids long. V lost 4 bases and J lost 0, with 11 bases in between. The CDR3 DNA sequence: TGTGCCAGCAGCCAGGCTTCCTTCTCTGGAAACACCATATATTTT. It codes for CASSQASFSGNTIYF.

In this sample, this clonotype turned up many times. The V gene is TRBV2, the J gene TRBJ1-6; D is uncertain. CDR1 and CDR2 (germline): SNHLY, FYNNEI. The CDR3 sequence is 17 residues long. V was cut by 3 bases and J by 0 bases, with 12 bases left in between. CDR3 in DNA: TGTGCCAGCAGTGAGGGTCTGGGCCGCTCCTATAATTCACCCCTCCACTTT. This codes for CASSEGLGRSYNSPLHF.

This clonotype was seen many times. The chain joins TRBV15 to TRBJ1-4; a weak D match, TRBD1 (5 bases). V shed 3 bases and J shed 4 bases, with 12 bases lying between them. The V gene's germline CDR1 is LNHNV and CDR2 YYDKDF (reference sequence). The CDR3 has 15 residues. The chain's CDR3 is CATSSPTENNEKLFF. The CDR3 DNA reads TGTGCCACCAGCAGTCCGACAGAGAATAATGAAAAACTGTTTTTT.

There are a few counts of this clonotype. The gene calls are TRBV20-1 and TRBJ2-7; tentative D call: TRBD1 (6 bases). The germline gives CDR1 DFQATT, CDR2 SNEGSKA (reference sequence). The CDR3 runs to 13 residues. The V gene lost 6 bases and the J gene lost 4 bases, with 16 bases spanning the gap. The CDR3 is CSASRTAAYEQYF. DNA for the CDR3: TGCAGTGCCTCCCGGACAGCTGCTTACGAGCAGTACTTC.

The rearrangement uses TRBV9 and TRBJ1-1; D is undetermined. This CDR3 has 12 amino acids. V was clipped by 5 bases and J by 7 bases, with 12 bases between them. Germline CDR1 SGDLS, CDR2 YYNGEE. The CDR3: CASSFRNFEAFF. The CDR3 DNA reads TGTGCCAGCAGTTTCAGAAACTTTGAAGCTTTCTTT. The full variable domain, rest sourced from reference TRBV9 and TRBJ1-1, is DSGVTQTPKHLITATGQRVTLRCSPRSGDLSVYWYQQSLDQGLQFLIQYYNGEERAKGNILERFSAQQFPDLHSELNLSSLELGDSALYFCASSFRNFEAFFGQGTRLTVV.

This clonotype was picked up many times. The chain is built from TRBV2 and TRBJ1-6; 11 bases match TRBD1. CDR3 length: 15 amino acids. CDR1 SNHLY and CDR2 FYNNEI come from the germline V gene. The V and J ends lost 6 bases and 11 bases, in that order; junction bases with no gene match: 9. The CDR3 DNA reads TGTGCCAGCAGCTACCGGACAGGGGGCACGGCACCCCTCCACTTT. This codes for CASSYRTGGTAPLHF.

This clonotype was seen only once. This may arise from a read error, as a much more abundant clone is one base away. The V and J genes are TRBV25-1 and TRBJ2-7; 10 bases match TRBD2. CDR1 is MGHDK, CDR2 SYGVNS, per germline. The CDR3 runs 14 residues. V shed 6 bases, J shed 2 bases, and the junction held 4 bases outside the gene matches. CDR3 coding DNA: TGTGCCAGCAGAGCGGGAGGGCCTGCCTACGAGCAGTACTTC. Translating gives CASRAGGPAYEQYF.

This clonotype was recorded a few times. This chain links TRBV5-5 with TRBJ1-4; TRBD1 matches 10 bases. Germline values: CDR1 SGHKS, CDR2 YYEKEE (reference sequence). CDR3 length: 14 amino acids. The J segment lost 7 bases and the V segment lost 5 bases, leaving 5 bases of the junction unmatched. The CDR3 DNA sequence: TGTGCCAGCAGGTTCCGGGACAGGGGTGAAAAACTGTTTTTT. It encodes CASRFRDRGEKLFF.

This chain joins TRBV10-3 and TRBJ1-5; TRBD1 aligns across 7 bases. CDR1 and CDR2 (germline): ENHRY, SYGVKD. V gave up 10 bases and J gave up 7 bases; unmatched junction bases: 10. The CDR3 loop spans 13 amino acids. The CDR3, as DNA: TGTGCCACCGGGACAGCCCTTTTGCAGCCCCAGCATTTT. Encoded protein: CATGTALLQPQHF.

Details on this clonotype: The final CDR3 position lacks the conserved phenylalanine or tryptophan, pointing to a likely read error. V gene TRBV7-8 combines with J gene TRBJ2-7; D perhaps matches TRBD1 (6 bases). Germline V gives CDR1 SGHVS, CDR2 FQNEAQ. The CDR3 covers 15 residues. Between the trimmed V and J ends, which lost 5 bases and 5 bases, there was a span of 19 bases. The CDR3 region has the DNA TGTGCCAGCAGCCCCACCCCTCAGGGGTTCCACGAGCAGTACTTG. This translates into CASSPTPQGFHEQYL.

CDR3 loop: CASAAGYTEAFF. CDR3 nucleotide sequence: TGTGCCAGTGCGGCAGGGTACACTGAAGCTTTCTTT. The rearrangement joins TRBV19 to TRBJ1-1, with D maybe TRBD1 (5 bases). The CDR3 loop spans 12 amino acids. Germline lookup yields CDR1 LNHDA and CDR2 SQIVND (reference sequence). Deletions cut 8 bases from V and 3 bases from J, with 10 bases between.

There are many counts of this clonotype. J is TRBJ2-7 and V is TRBV7-9; D gene unclear. The CDR3 length is 14 residues. From germline, CDR1 is SEHNR and CDR2 FQNEAQ (reference sequence). Trimming removed 4 bases at V and 0 bases at J, with 10 bases between. CDR3 sequence reads: CASSSDPSSYEQYF. CDR3 nucleotide sequence: TGTGCCAGCAGCTCGGACCCCAGCTCCTACGAGCAGTACTTC.

This clonotype appeared a single time. The chain recombines TRBV7-9 with TRBJ1-1; D is unresolved. Germline CDR1 SEHNR, CDR2 FQNEAQ (reference sequence). The CDR3 is 15 residues long. Between the trimmed V and J ends, which lost 0 bases and 3 bases, there was a span of 11 bases. This CDR3 reads CASSLASDLYTEAFF. CDR3 coding DNA: TGTGCCAGCAGCTTAGCAAGCGATTTATACACTGAAGCTTTCTTT.

This clonotype occurred many times. Compared with germline, one end of the junction differs, possibly owing to a read error. The chain has TRBV9 and TRBJ1-3; D not resolved. CDR1 is SGDLS and CDR2 is YYNGEE in the germline V gene. The CDR3 consists of 13 residues. CDR3 in amino acids: CASSAGPGNTIYF. The CDR3 DNA follows: TGCGCCAGCAGTGCAGGACCGGGAAACACCATATATTTT. Full variable domain (rest looked up from reference TRBV9 and TRBJ1-3): DSGVTQTPKHLITATGQRVTLRCSPRSGDLSVYWYQQSLDQGLQFLIQYYNGEERAKGNILERFSAQQFPDLHSELNLSSLELGDSALYFCASSAGPGNTIYFGEGSWLTVV.

This chain uses TRBV20-1 with TRBJ1-5; TRBD1 agrees at 7 bases. Per the germline V gene, CDR1 is DFQATT and CDR2 is SNEGSKA (reference sequence). V shed 6 bases and J 4 bases; nucleotides not matched to a gene: 6. CDR3 size: 13 residues. The CDR3 region has the DNA TGCAGTGCAAAGGGGGCAGGGAATCAGCCCCAGCATTTT. It encodes CSAKGAGNQPQHF.